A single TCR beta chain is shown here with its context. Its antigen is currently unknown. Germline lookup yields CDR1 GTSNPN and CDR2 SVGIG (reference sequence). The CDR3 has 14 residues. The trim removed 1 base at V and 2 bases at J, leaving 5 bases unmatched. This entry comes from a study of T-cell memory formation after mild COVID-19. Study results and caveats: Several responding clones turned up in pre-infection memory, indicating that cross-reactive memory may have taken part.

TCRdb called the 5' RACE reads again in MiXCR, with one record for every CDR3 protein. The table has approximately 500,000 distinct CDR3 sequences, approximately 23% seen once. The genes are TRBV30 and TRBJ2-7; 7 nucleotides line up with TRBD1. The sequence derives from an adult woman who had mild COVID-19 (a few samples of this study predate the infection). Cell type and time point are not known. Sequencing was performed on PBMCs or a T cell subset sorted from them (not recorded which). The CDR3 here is CAWSETGMTYEQYF. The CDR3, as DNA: TGTGCCTGGAGTGAGACAGGGATGACCTACGAGCAGTACTTC.